This T cell receptor (beta chain) came from a study of control samples from healthy donors and cancer patients. Looked up from germline, CDR1 is SGHTA and CDR2 is FQGNSA. The CDR3 is 17 amino acids. V lost 4 bases and J 2 bases, leaving 15 bases between the germline ends. Method: immunoSEQ multiplex PCR; TCRdb's copy keeps in-frame clones and lacks some. Counted here are over 70,000 clones, around nine tenths occurring once; the ten biggest clones make up roughly a tenth. The sequenced sample was PBMCs. This chain connects TRBV7-2 to TRBJ1-6, with D possibly TRBD1 on 5 matching bases. This TCR was recovered from a woman aged 45-65 years with colorectal cancer. CDR3 residues: CASSYRGIGTYNSPLHF. Here the CDR3 DNA reads TGTGCCAGCAGCTACCGGGGGATAGGAACCTATAATTCACCCCTCCACTTT.